A single sample gave rise to the 21 T cell receptor beta chains below, sequenced in a study of Graves' ophthalmopathy and Graves' hyperthyroidism. Amplification targeted the TCR beta CDR3 regions, with RNA transcripts as the source material. RT-PCR with HTBI primers came first, then second-round multiplex PCR. MiXCR, applied by TCRdb to the multiplex PCR reads, yields one record per CDR3 protein. The table lists about 420,000 distinct CDR3 sequences, over 20% of them singletons. The sequenced sample was peripheral blood. These TCRs come from a woman under 30 with stable Graves' hyperthyroidism.

This clonotype was seen a few times. V usage is TRBV5-1 and J usage is TRBJ2-5; 9 positions agree with TRBD1. Germline CDR1 and CDR2: SGHRS and YFSETQ. This CDR3 has 15 amino acids. The V and J ends lost 4 bases and 1 base, in that order; junction bases with no gene match: 5. The CDR3 bases are TGCGCCAGCAGCCGACAGGGGGTCGGCCAAGAGACCCAGTACTTC. Protein product: CASSRQGVGQETQYF.

The sample holds many counts of this clonotype. The V and J genes are TRBV30 and TRBJ1-5, with a possible D match to TRBD1 (5 bases). The CDR3 is made up of 14 amino acids. V gave up 2 bases and J gave up 2 bases, with 10 bases separating them. CDR1 and CDR2 (germline): GTSNPN, SVGIG (reference sequence). CDR3 DNA: TGTGCCTGGAGTAAGGGGAGGCGCAATCAGCCCCAGCATTTT. This sequence encodes CAWSKGRRNQPQHF.

This clonotype was observed at least ten times. The chain links TRBV6-5 to TRBJ1-2; tentative D call: TRBD1 (5 bases). V gave up 0 bases and J gave up 3 bases, with 11 bases separating them. The CDR3 sequence is 15 residues long. Germline loops: CDR1 MNHEY, CDR2 SVGAGI. CDR3 region: CASSYSGGWDYGYTF. The CDR3 DNA reads as TGTGCCAGCAGTTACTCTGGGGGGTGGGACTATGGCTACACCTTC.

This clonotype was counted at least ten times. The V gene is TRBV6-1, the J gene TRBJ1-2; maybe TRBD1 (5 bases). Germline CDR1 and CDR2: MNHNS and SASEGT. Trimming left V 5 bases short and J 6 bases short, with 13 bases between. CDR3 size: 13 residues. Here the CDR3 reads CASSPVGGNGYTF. The CDR3, as DNA: TGTGCCAGCAGTCCGGTCGGGGGGAATGGCTACACCTTC.

This clonotype has a count of ten or more. The chain has TRBV29-1 and TRBJ1-2, with D possibly TRBD1 on 5 matching bases. The CDR3 loop spans 12 amino acids. The germline gives CDR1 SQVTM, CDR2 ANQGSEA. V dropped 6 bases and J dropped 7 bases, with 15 bases sitting between them. CDR3 loop: CSVKTPRGGYTF. CDR3 bases: TGCAGCGTAAAAACCCCGAGGGGTGGCTACACCTTC. Based on the CDR3 plus reference TRBV29-1 and TRBJ1-2, the full variable domain is SAVISQKPSRDICQRGTSLTIQCQVDSQVTMMFWYRQQPGQSLTLIATANQGSEATYESGFVIDKFPISRPNLTFSTLTVSNMSPEDSSIYLCSVKTPRGGYTFGSGTRLTVV.

This chain links TRBV6-1 with TRBJ1-2; no clear D. There are 14 residues in the CDR3. The V end was cut by 5 bases, the J end by 7 bases, with 17 bases between. Germline V gives CDR1 MNHNS, CDR2 SASEGT. This CDR3 reads CASSRRTDASGYTF. The CDR3 bases are TGTGCCAGCAGTAGACGGACGGACGCCTCTGGCTACACCTTC.

This clonotype was observed at least ten times. V usage is TRBV7-2 and J usage is TRBJ1-1; D is uncertain. Trimming cost V 5 bases and J 3 bases, with 10 bases left between them. Germline V CDR1 and CDR2: SGHTA, FQGNSA. This CDR3 is 13 amino acids long. CDR3 DNA: TGTGCCAGCAGCAAGGGATCCCACACTGAAGCTTTCTTT. It yields the protein CASSKGSHTEAFF.

This chain joins TRBV12-3 or TRBV12-4 and TRBJ2-2; no clear D gene. The CDR3 is 11 residues long. V was pared by 8 bases and J by 6 bases, with 7 bases between. CDR3 loop: CASRYAGELFF. The CDR3, as DNA: TGTGCCAGCCGGTATGCCGGGGAGCTGTTTTTT.

The J gene is TRBJ1-6, the V gene TRBV6-1; weak D call: TRBD1 (5 bases). This CDR3 comprises 14 residues. With 7 bases removed from V and 7 bases from J, the gap between germline ends came to 14 bases. Germline assignment: CDR1 MNHNS and CDR2 SASEGT. In nucleotides, the CDR3 is TGTGCCAGCACGGGGAGGGGTAGGAATTCACCCCTCCACTTT. This gives the protein CASTGRGRNSPLHF.

This clonotype was observed at least ten times. The rearrangement uses TRBV5-1 and TRBJ2-7; 9 bases map to TRBD2. Germline CDR1 SGHRS, CDR2 YFSETQ. V lost 1 base and J lost 0; bases outside the gene matches: 2. This CDR3 spans 15 amino acids. The CDR3 region is CASSLPSGNSYEQYF. CDR3 in DNA: TGCGCCAGCAGCTTGCCTAGCGGGAACTCCTACGAGCAGTACTTC.

In this sample, this clonotype turned up many times. The V call is TRBV29-1, the J call TRBJ2-7; D tentatively fits TRBD1 or TRBD2 (5 bases each). CDR1 and CDR2 (germline): SQVTM, ANQGSEA. This CDR3 has 13 residues. Trimming shortened V by 5 bases and J by 0 bases, and 11 bases separated the two germline ends. CDR3 region: CSVKSGSSYEQYF. The CDR3 DNA is TGCAGCGTTAAGTCAGGGAGCTCCTACGAGCAGTACTTC.

Many counts were recorded for this clonotype. The chain links TRBV6-1 to TRBJ2-5; 7 nucleotides line up with TRBD2. The CDR3 contains 12 residues. Germline lookup yields CDR1 MNHNS and CDR2 SASEGT. V was clipped by 7 bases and J by 7 bases; unmatched bases: 6. The DNA for the CDR3 is TGTGCCAGCACTGCGGGAGACGGGACCCAGTACTTC. Amino acids: CASTAGDGTQYF.

This clonotype was observed a few times. The rearrangement links TRBV30 to TRBJ2-7; TRBD1 matches 7 bases. The CDR3 has 17 residues. The V and J ends lost 1 base and 7 bases, in that order; junction bases with no gene match: 19. CDR1 and CDR2 from the germline V gene are GTSNPN and SVGIG (reference sequence). The CDR3 nucleotides are TGTGCCTGGAGTGGGTTGACAGGGATCTATATCCCTGGGGAGCAGTACTTC. Translated: CAWSGLTGIYIPGEQYF.

This clonotype was seen ten or more times. The gene calls are TRBV27 and TRBJ2-7; D is possibly TRBD1 (6 bases). Trimming took 6 bases from V and 2 from J, leaving 11 bases between them. The germline V gene has CDR1 MNHEY and CDR2 SMNVEV (reference sequence). The CDR3 contains 13 residues. The CDR3 sequence: CASSLQGPYEQYF. The CDR3 region has the DNA TGTGCCAGCAGCTTACAGGGCCCCTACGAGCAGTACTTC.

The sample holds many counts of this clonotype. The V call is TRBV2, the J call TRBJ1-1, with D perhaps TRBD1 (5 bases). The V end lost 2 bases, the J end lost 0 bases, and 16 bases lay between the germline ends. This CDR3 is built from 17 residues. Germline values: CDR1 SNHLY, CDR2 FYNNEI. CDR3 coding DNA: TGTGCCAGCAGTGAATATGGACAAGGCTTACTGAACACTGAAGCTTTCTTT. As protein: CASSEYGQGLLNTEAFF.

This clonotype was counted many times. This sequence joins TRBV28 and TRBJ1-5; a weak D match, TRBD1 (6 bases). In germline, CDR1 is MDHEN, CDR2 SYDVKM. V was clipped by 5 bases and J by 8 bases, with 22 bases between them. The CDR3 is made up of 16 amino acids. CDR3: CASSPRGQGTIKPQHF. The CDR3 bases are TGTGCCAGCAGTCCCCGGGGGCAGGGAACAATCAAGCCCCAGCATTTT.

This clonotype was picked up many times. The gene calls are TRBV28 and TRBJ1-1, with D maybe TRBD1 (5 bases). The germline V gene encodes CDR1 MDHEN and CDR2 SYDVKM. The V end was cut by 3 bases, the J end by 8 bases, with 16 bases between. This CDR3 is 14 amino acids long. CDR3 loop: CASSLGPTRLEAFF. The CDR3 DNA reads as TGTGCCAGCAGTTTGGGGCCGACCAGACTAGAAGCTTTCTTT.

J is TRBJ1-3 and V is TRBV7-2; D gene uncertain. Germline V gene lookup returns CDR1 SGHTA and CDR2 FQGNSA. Trimming pared 7 bases from V and 2 bases from J, leaving 9 bases between. The CDR3 runs 13 residues. The CDR3 DNA follows: TGTGCCAGCAAATCTCTAACTGGAAACACCATATATTTT. It is translated as CASKSLTGNTIYF.

Regarding this clonotype: Because it lacks the conserved phenylalanine or tryptophan at the end, this CDR3 is likely a read error. The CDR3 sequence is CACSEGRKSWQYL. DNA for the CDR3: TGTGCCTGCAGTGAAGGCAGAAAGTCCTGGCAGTACCTC. V usage is TRBV6-1 and J usage is TRBJ2-7; D is unresolved. Germline V gene lookup returns CDR1 MNHNS and CDR2 SASEGT. The CDR3 runs 13 residues.

There are a few counts of this clonotype. The CDR3 DNA follows: TGTGCCTGGAGTGTAGCTCATCCTGAGGCTGGAAACACCATATATTTT. As protein: CAWSVAHPEAGNTIYF. The V and J genes are TRBV30 and TRBJ1-3; no clear D gene. V dropped 0 bases and J dropped 2 bases, with 14 bases sitting between them. The CDR3 runs to 16 residues. Looked up from germline, CDR1 is GTSNPN and CDR2 is SVGIG (reference sequence). The full variable domain, completed using reference TRBV30 and TRBJ1-3, is SQTIHQWPATLVQPVGSPLSLECTVEGTSNPNLYWYRQAAGRGLQLLFYSVGIGQISSEVPQNLSASRPQDRQFILSSKKLLLSDSGFYLCAWSVAHPEAGNTIYFGEGSWLTVV.

This clonotype appeared a single time. The chain uses TRBV6-2 or TRBV6-3 and TRBJ2-7; 8 nucleotides line up with TRBD1. With V trimmed by 6 bases and J by 3 bases, 7 bases remained unmatched. Germline CDR1 reads MNHEY; CDR2 reads SVGEGT. The CDR3 runs 14 residues. CDR3 amino acids: CASRNGQGIYEQYF. The CDR3 nucleotides are TGTGCCAGCAGAAACGGACAGGGAATCTACGAGCAGTACTTC.